This is a list of T cell receptor beta chains from one sample in a study of PD-1 blockade in classical Hodgkin lymphoma. Sequencing was performed with immunoSEQ multiplex PCR; in TCRdb, only in-frame clones are kept and a portion is missing. The data show about 99,000 clones, 80% to 90% seen once. Here the sequenced sample was peripheral blood mononuclear cells (PBMCs), taken before the second cycle of nivolumab. All receptors come from a human donor with classical Hodgkin lymphoma. The CDR3 runs from the conserved cysteine through the conserved F or W. D genes are given only for firm matches. Not every row has a clone size; where given, it reads once, few, many or a size class.

NA	TRBV7-3	TRBD2	TRBJ2-7	TGTGCCAGCAGCCCTCGAGGTAGCGGGAGCCAGTGGGTAGGCGAGCAGTACTTC	CASSPRGSGSQWVGEQYF
NA	TRBV14	NA	TRBJ1-4	TGTGCCAGCAGCCGTGGGGGGCTGCGAGAGGGAGAAAAACTGTTTTTT	CASSRGGLREGEKLFF
NA	TRBV6-1	NA	TRBJ1-1	TGTGCCAGCAGTGAAGGATGGGTTGGGTACTCCGGGGGAGCTTTCTTT	CASSEGWVGYSGGAFF
NA	TRBV9	NA	TRBJ2-7	TGTGCCAGCAGCGTGGTGCCAGGGTCTTCGGGCGAGCAGTACTTC	CASSVVPGSSGEQYF
NA	TRBV7-8	NA	TRBJ1-3	TGTGCCAGCAGCTTAGTCGGCAGGGGCTCTGGAAACACCATATATTTT	CASSLVGRGSGNTIYF
NA	TRBV29-1	NA	TRBJ2-7	TGCAGCGTTGAAGATCAGGGATTCTACGAGCAGTACTTC	CSVEDQGFYEQYF
NA	TRBV5-1	NA	TRBJ2-3	TGCGCCAGCAGCTGGGGGGACAGCGCGGATACGCAGTATTTT	CASSWGDSADTQYF
NA	TRBV7-6	NA	TRBJ1-3	TGTGCCAGCAGCTTATGGGGGGGAGCCCCAGGCTCTGGAAACACCATATATTTT	CASSLWGGAPGSGNTIYF
NA	TRBV7-9	TRBD1	TRBJ1-3	TGTGCCAGCAGCCTAGGACAGGGGTCCGGCTCTGGAAACACCATATATTTT	CASSLGQGSGSGNTIYF
NA	TRBV27	NA	TRBJ2-7	TGTGCCAGCAGCTCGACTAGCTCCTACGAGCAGTACTTC	CASSSTSSYEQYF
once	TRBV14	NA	TRBJ1-1	TGTGCCAGCAGTCCACAAGTACGCATGAACACTGAAGCTTTCTTT	CASSPQVRMNTEAFF
few	TRBV27	TRBD1	TRBJ1-1	TGTGCCAGCAGACGACAACCCTGGGGGGCAGGGGGAACTGAAGCTTTCTTT	CASRRQPWGAGGTEAFF
NA	TRBV19	TRBD1	TRBJ1-2	TGTGCCAGTAGTACGGGACAGGGACGCTATGGCTACACCTTC	CASSTGQGRYGYTF
many	TRBV5-1	NA	TRBJ1-2	TGCGCCAGCAGGGACGGGACCCAGGATTATGGCTACACCTTC	CASRDGTQDYGYTF
NA	TRBV14	NA	TRBJ2-7	TGTGCCAGCAGCCTCGCCGGGACTCTCTCCTACGAGCAGTACTTC	CASSLAGTLSYEQYF
few	TRBV7-9	NA	TRBJ2-7	TGTGCCAGCAGCTTAGTAGGATACGAGCAGTACTTC	CASSLVGYEQYF
few	TRBV7-2	NA	TRBJ1-2	TGTGCCAGCAGCCCCCGTGGGGGGAGCCTACGCCTCTATGGCTACACCTTC	CASSPRGGSLRLYGYTF
NA	TRBV5-6	NA	TRBJ1-4	TGTGCCAGCAGCCTTAGGGACTCTTTCAATGAAAAACTGTTTTTT	CASSLRDSFNEKLFF
NA	TRBV2	NA	TRBJ1-2	TGTGCCAGCAGTGAAGTCAATGGGGCCCTAAATGGCTACACCTTC	CASSEVNGALNGYTF
few	TRBV19	NA	TRBJ1-1	TGTGCCAGTAGTATGATAGGGGTGAACACTGAAGCTTTCTTT	CASSMIGVNTEAFF